The next 4 T cell receptor beta chains were all read from a single sample in a study of blood T cell repertoires in COVID-19. The method was immunoSEQ multiplex PCR; TCRdb's version includes in-frame clones alone and lacks a portion of them. The profile shows 95,000 to 100,000 clones, about 90% of them singletons. Sequenced input: peripheral blood. The receptors come from a man in his fifties or sixties with acute or convalescent COVID-19.

The rearrangement links TRBV3-1 (or the pseudogene TRBV3-2) to TRBJ2-5; 7 bases match TRBD2. The germline CDR1 and CDR2 sequences are LGHDT and YNNKEL (reference sequence). The ends lost 6 bases at V and 4 bases at J; junction bases unmatched: 11. This CDR3 spans 15 amino acids. The CDR3 loop reads CASSRAGPLPETQYF. The DNA for the CDR3 is TGTGCCAGCAGTCGAGCGGGGCCCCTTCCAGAGACCCAGTACTTC.

This clone was counted a few times. V and J are TRBV15 and TRBJ2-7; 9 bases align to TRBD1. This CDR3 is built from 13 residues. Germline loops: CDR1 LNHNV, CDR2 YYDKDF (reference sequence). The trim removed 3 bases at V and 6 bases at J, leaving 3 bases unmatched. CDR3 in DNA: TGTGCCACCAGCAGGGACAGGGGAGCCGAGCAGTACTTC. This translates into CATSRDRGAEQYF.

This rearrangement joins TRBV12-2 to TRBJ1-1. TRBV12-2 is assigned pseudogene status. This CDR3 spans 14 amino acids. The CDR3 DNA follows: TGTGCAAGTCGCTTAGTTCGGGGTCTTGCTGAAGCTTTCTTT. This sequence encodes CASRLVRGLAEAFF.

The V call is TRBV2, the J call TRBJ1-2, with no clear D. Trimming cost V 2 bases and J 4 bases, with 20 bases left between them. The CDR3 is 17 amino acids. CDR1 is SNHLY, CDR2 FYNNEI, per germline. The CDR3 sequence: CASSEPWEQAHGYGYTF. CDR3 nucleotides: TGTGCCAGCAGTGAACCATGGGAGCAGGCCCATGGCTATGGCTACACCTTC.